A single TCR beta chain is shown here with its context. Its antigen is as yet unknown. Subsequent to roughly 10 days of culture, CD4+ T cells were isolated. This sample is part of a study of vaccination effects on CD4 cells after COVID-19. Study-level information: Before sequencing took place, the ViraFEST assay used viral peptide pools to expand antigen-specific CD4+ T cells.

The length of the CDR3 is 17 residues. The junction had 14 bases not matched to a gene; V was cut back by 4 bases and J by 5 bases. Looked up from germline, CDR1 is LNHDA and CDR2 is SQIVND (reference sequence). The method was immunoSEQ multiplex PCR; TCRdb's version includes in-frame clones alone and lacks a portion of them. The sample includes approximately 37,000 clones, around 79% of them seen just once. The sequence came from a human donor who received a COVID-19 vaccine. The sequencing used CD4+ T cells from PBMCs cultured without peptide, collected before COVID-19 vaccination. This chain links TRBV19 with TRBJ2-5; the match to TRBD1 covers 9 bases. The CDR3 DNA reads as TGTGCCAGTAGTAACCGACAGGGGGGGTCTTCTAGGGAGACCCAGTACTTC. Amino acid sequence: CASSNRQGGSSRETQYF.